This T cell receptor beta chain was obtained from a study of blood T cell repertoires in COVID-19. Study summary: The samples span acute and convalescent COVID-19 from the United States, Italy and Spain.

This clone appeared a few times. Germline assignment: CDR1 MDHEN and CDR2 SYDVKM. CDR3 length equals 14 residues. V shed 6 bases, J shed 8 bases, and the junction held 12 bases outside the gene matches. Authors' processing steps: Using reference gene primer amplification, nucleated cell counts were estimated. Here immunoSEQ multiplex PCR was the method, and the copy in TCRdb shows in-frame clones only, minus some. The V and J calls and clone size come from that table; D and trimming were worked out from the DNA. There are 20,000 to 30,000 clones in the sample; about four fifths occur only once, and over 13% lies in the top ten.

This TCR derives from a man older than 75 with active or convalescent COVID-19. J is TRBJ1-2 and V is TRBV28, with 7 bases lining up with TRBD1. Input material: peripheral blood. The CDR3 sequence: CASSRTTGAQGYTF. Written as DNA, the CDR3 is TGTGCCAGCAGCCGAACAACAGGGGCTCAGGGCTACACCTTC.